This TCR beta chain was identified during a study of response to subunit inactivated influenza vaccine. TCRdb recomputed calls from the RT-PCR reads with MiXCR, one row per CDR3 protein. This table has about 300,000 distinct CDR3 sequences, 22% appearing once. Concerning this clonotype: Its antigen is as yet unknown.

Study results and caveats: Each seasonal influenza vaccination recruits few new T cells, the authors suggested.

This CDR3 contains 14 residues. Trimming removed 2 bases from V and 0 bases from J, with 7 bases in between. The source is a man between 45 and 75 years old who received an inactivated influenza vaccine. The genes are TRBV12-3 or TRBV12-4 and TRBJ2-5; TRBD2 is a possible D gene (5 bases). Sample: PBMCs from blood, taken less than 22 months after vaccination. The CDR3 DNA is TGTGCCAGCAGTTTAAGGACTCACCAAGAGACCCAGTACTTC. Amino acid sequence: CASSLRTHQETQYF.